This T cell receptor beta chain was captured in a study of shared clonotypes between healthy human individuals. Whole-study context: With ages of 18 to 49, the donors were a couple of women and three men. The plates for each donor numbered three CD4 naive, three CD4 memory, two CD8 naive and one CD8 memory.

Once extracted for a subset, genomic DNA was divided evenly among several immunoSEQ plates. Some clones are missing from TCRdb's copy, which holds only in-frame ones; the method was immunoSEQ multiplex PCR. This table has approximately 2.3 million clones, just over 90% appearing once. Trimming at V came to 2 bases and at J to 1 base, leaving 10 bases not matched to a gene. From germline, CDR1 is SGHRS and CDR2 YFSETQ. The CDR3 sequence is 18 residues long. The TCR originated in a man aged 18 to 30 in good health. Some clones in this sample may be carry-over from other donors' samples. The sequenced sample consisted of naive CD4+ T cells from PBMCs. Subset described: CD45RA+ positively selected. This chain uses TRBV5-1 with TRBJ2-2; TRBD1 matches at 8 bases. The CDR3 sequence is CASSFSRTGHGNTGELFF. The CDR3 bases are TGCGCCAGCAGCTTTTCCCGGACAGGGCACGGGAACACCGGGGAGCTGTTTTTT.